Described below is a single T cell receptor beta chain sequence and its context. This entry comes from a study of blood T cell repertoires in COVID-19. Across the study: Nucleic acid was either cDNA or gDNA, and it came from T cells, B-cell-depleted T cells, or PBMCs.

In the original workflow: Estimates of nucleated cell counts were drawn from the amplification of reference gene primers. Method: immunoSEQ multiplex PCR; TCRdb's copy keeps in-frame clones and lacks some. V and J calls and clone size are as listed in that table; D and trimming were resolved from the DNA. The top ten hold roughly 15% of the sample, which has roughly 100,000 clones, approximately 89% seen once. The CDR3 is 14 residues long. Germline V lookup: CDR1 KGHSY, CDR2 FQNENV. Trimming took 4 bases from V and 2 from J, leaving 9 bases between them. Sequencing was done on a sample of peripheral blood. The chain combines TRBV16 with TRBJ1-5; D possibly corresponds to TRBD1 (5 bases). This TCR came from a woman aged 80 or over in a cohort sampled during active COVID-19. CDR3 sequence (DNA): TGTGCCAGCAGCCTCCGGGGGGGCAATCAGCCCCAGCATTTT. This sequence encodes CASSLRGGNQPQHF.